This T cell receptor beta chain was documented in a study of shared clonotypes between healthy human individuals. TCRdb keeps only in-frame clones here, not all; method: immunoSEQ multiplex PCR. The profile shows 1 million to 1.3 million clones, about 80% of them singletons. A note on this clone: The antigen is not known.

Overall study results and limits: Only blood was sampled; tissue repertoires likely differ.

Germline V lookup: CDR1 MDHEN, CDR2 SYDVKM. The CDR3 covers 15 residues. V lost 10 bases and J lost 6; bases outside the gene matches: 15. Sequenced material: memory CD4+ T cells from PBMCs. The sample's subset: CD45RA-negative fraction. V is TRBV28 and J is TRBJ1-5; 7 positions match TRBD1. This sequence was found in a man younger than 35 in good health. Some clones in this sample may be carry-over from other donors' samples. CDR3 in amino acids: CATHRRAGGGQPQHF. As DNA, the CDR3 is TGTGCCACTCACCGCAGGGCAGGGGGTGGTCAGCCCCAGCATTTT.